This passage covers 18 T cell receptor beta chains from one sample sequenced in a study of read filtering for tumor transcriptome and immune sequencing. The library was built from roughly 400 ng RNA with molecular barcoded adaptors for alpha/delta and beta/gamma chains. TCRdb processed the reads anew with MiXCR; each CDR3 protein has one entry. The sample has 40,000 to 50,000 distinct CDR3 sequences; about 19% are singletons. Sequencing was carried out using a population of CD138-negative cells sorted from bone marrow. All receptors derive from a donor older than 35 with multiple myeloma.

The sample holds many counts of this clonotype. In DNA, the CDR3 is TGTGCCAGTCGGTCATTTTGGAGTCACGGGGAGCTGTTTTTT. It translates to CASRSFWSHGELFF. V is TRBV19 and J is TRBJ2-2; D not resolved. The CDR3 has 14 amino acids. Trimming shortened V by 8 bases and J by 7 bases, and 17 bases separated the two germline ends. The V gene's germline CDR1 is LNHDA and CDR2 SQIVND (reference sequence).

This clonotype has a count of ten or more. The chain is built from TRBV28 and TRBJ2-7; no clear D. V was pared by 6 bases and J by 7 bases, with 7 bases between. Germline V gene data show CDR1 as MDHEN and CDR2 as SYDVKM. CDR3 length: 10 amino acids. The CDR3 region is CASSPGEQYF. The CDR3 DNA is TGTGCCAGCAGCCCCGGGGAGCAGTACTTC.

This clonotype was picked up many times. The chain employs TRBV12-3 or TRBV12-4 and TRBJ2-2; tentative D call: TRBD2 (6 bases). This CDR3 region has 14 residues. Trimming took 8 bases from V and 6 from J, leaving 16 bases between them. Here the CDR3 reads CASRGAGSAGELFF. In nucleotides, the CDR3 is TGTGCCAGCCGCGGGGCGGGATCAGCCGGGGAGCTGTTTTTT.

This clonotype has ten or more counts. The chain carries TRBV21-1 and TRBJ2-1; whether TRBD2, the table's D call, matches the DNA was not checked. TRBV21-1 is described as a pseudogene. This CDR3 is 16 amino acids long. CDR3 nucleotides: TGTGCCAGCAGCAAAAAGGAACTAGCGGACTACAATGAGCAGTTCTTC. Protein product: CASSKKELADYNEQFF.

About this clonotype: The germline gene is not matched at one end of the junction; a read error may be the cause. The chain couples TRBV24-1 to TRBJ1-4; no clear D gene. The germline V gene has CDR1 KGHDR and CDR2 SFDVKD. This CDR3 is 11 amino acids long. CDR3 nucleotides: TGTGCGACCAGTAAGAATGAAAAACTGTATTTT. Amino acid sequence: CATSKNEKLYF.

A note on this clonotype: The CDR3 ends on some other residue instead of the conserved phenylalanine or tryptophan, so this is likely a read error. The chain couples TRBV29-1 to TRBJ1-1; D uncertain. Germline V gene data show CDR1 as SQVTM and CDR2 as ANQGSEA. The CDR3 totals 14 residues. V was pared by 6 bases and J by 1 base, with 15 bases between. The CDR3 here is CSVGGVLGNTEAFS. The CDR3 DNA is TGCAGCGTGGGAGGAGTCTTGGGGAACACTGAAGCTTTCTCT.

In regard to this clonotype: It is likely a read error, because the conserved phenylalanine at the end of the CDR3 is missing. The chain has TRBV7-9 and TRBJ2-6; no clear D gene. The V gene lost 5 bases and the J gene lost 0 bases, with 20 bases spanning the gap. Germline V gene sequence: CDR1 SEHNR, CDR2 FQNEAQ (reference sequence). The CDR3 consists of 19 residues. The CDR3 is CASSPVAGRLISGANVLTL. As DNA, the CDR3 is TGTGCCAGCAGCCCGGTCGCAGGACGGCTAATCTCTGGGGCCAACGTCCTGACTCTC.

Comments on this clonotype: A much larger clone lies a single base off, so this may be a read error. V is TRBV29-1 and J is TRBJ1-5; D is uncertain. V was cut by 4 bases and J by 2 bases, with 9 bases left in between. Germline V gives CDR1 SQVTM, CDR2 ANQGSEA. The CDR3 contains 13 residues. The CDR3 sequence: CSVAGTCNQPQHF. CDR3 coding DNA: TGCAGCGTTGCTGGCACATGCAATCAGCCCCAGCATTTT.

This clonotype occurred many times. The rearrangement joins TRBV27 to TRBJ2-7; 7 bases agree with TRBD2. After removal of 6 bases from V and 4 bases from J, the junction contained 6 bases not matched to a gene. The CDR3 runs to 13 residues. Germline assignment: CDR1 MNHEY and CDR2 SMNVEV (reference sequence). The CDR3 nucleotides read TGTGCCAGCAGCCCTGGGGGAGGGTACGAGCAGTACTTC. Residues: CASSPGGGYEQYF.

This clonotype has ten or more counts. The chain combines TRBV30 with TRBJ2-1; no firm D call. The germline V gene has CDR1 GTSNPN and CDR2 SVGIG (reference sequence). Trimming stripped 5 bases from V and 0 bases from J, with 8 bases between. This CDR3 spans 13 amino acids. For the CDR3, the DNA is TGTGCCTGGGCCCAGAGCTCCTACAATGAGCAGTTCTTC. Encoded protein: CAWAQSSYNEQFF.

With respect to this clonotype: A much larger clone differs by one base, so this may be a read error. This is likely a read error, given that the CDR3 carries no conserved phenylalanine or tryptophan at its end. The chain couples TRBV7-2 to TRBJ2-1; no firm D call. V gave up 1 base and J gave up 6 bases, with 22 bases separating them. The CDR3 runs to 18 residues. Germline V lookup: CDR1 SGHTA, CDR2 FQGNSA. The CDR3 region is CASSLGDIRPHRRNEQFL. DNA of the CDR3: TGTGCCAGCAGCTTAGGGGATATTAGGCCCCATCGGCGCAATGAGCAGTTCCTC.

There are many counts of this clonotype. V gene TRBV19 combines with J gene TRBJ2-1, with D unclear. With 5 bases removed from V and 9 bases from J, the gap between germline ends came to 8 bases. Germline loops: CDR1 LNHDA, CDR2 SQIVND (reference sequence). The CDR3 totals 11 residues. As DNA, the CDR3 is TGTGCCAGTAGTGGACGCGCTGAGCAGTTCTTC. Residues: CASSGRAEQFF.

Concerning this clonotype: This likely reflects a read error, since a far larger clone is one base away. This rearrangement joins TRBV2 to TRBJ2-6; 11 bases are shared with TRBD1. This CDR3 has 17 amino acids. Germline V gene data show CDR1 as SNHLY and CDR2 as FYNNEI. The CDR3, as DNA: TGTGCCAGCAGGGGGACAGGGGGAACTTCTGGGGTCAACGTCCTGACTTTC. As protein: CASRGTGGTSGVNVLTF. The full variable domain, completed using reference TRBV2 and TRBJ2-6, is EPEVTQTPSHQVTQMGQEVILRCVPISNHLYFYWYRQILGQKVEFLVSFYNNEISEKSEIFDDQFSVERPDGSNFTLKIRSTKLEDSAMYFCASRGTGGTSGVNVLTFGAGSRLTVL.

This clonotype was found many times. One junction end disagrees with the germline gene, perhaps due to a read error. The rearrangement uses TRBV19 and TRBJ2-1; the D gene could be TRBD1 or TRBD2 (5 bases each). CDR3 length equals 13 residues. Germline V gene data show CDR1 as LNHDA and CDR2 as SQIVND (reference sequence). This chain's CDR3 is CATRGGPNNEQFF. As DNA, the CDR3 is TGTGCCACACGGGGCGGGCCCAACAATGAGCAGTTCTTT.

In the case of this clonotype: Just one base apart from a much larger clone, this may be a read error. The rearrangement links TRBV6-5 to TRBJ2-1; 10 bases are a match to TRBD2. The J segment lost 6 bases and the V segment lost 8 bases, leaving 19 bases of the junction unmatched. The length of the CDR3 is 18 residues. Germline CDR1 reads MNHEY; CDR2 reads SVGAGI. The CDR3 DNA is TGTGCCAGCTTAGACCCCTCGGTAGCGGGAGGCCTCTGCAATGAGCAGTTCTTC. This codes for CASLDPSVAGGLCNEQFF.

The rearrangement uses TRBV7-3 and TRBJ1-1; D gene ambiguous. The length of the CDR3 is 13 residues. CDR1 is SGHTA, CDR2 FQGTGA, per germline. CDR3 region: CASGLEGNTEAFF. The DNA of the CDR3 is TGTGCTAGCGGCTTAGAGGGGAACACTGAAGCTTTCTTT.

The CDR3 is CASSPLGSGNGELFF. CDR3 coding DNA: TGTGCCAGCAGCCCACTAGGGAGTGGGAACGGGGAGCTGTTTTTT. The chain carries TRBV3-1 and TRBJ2-2; TRBD2 is a possible D gene (5 bases). With 4 bases removed from V and 7 bases from J, the gap between germline ends came to 16 bases. Germline loops: CDR1 LGHDT, CDR2 YNNKEL (reference sequence). This CDR3 comprises 15 residues.

As for this clonotype: A junction end diverges from the germline sequence, so it may reflect a read error. The rearrangement uses TRBV5-1 and TRBJ2-5; D is possibly TRBD2 (5 bases). The length of the CDR3 is 14 residues. CDR1 is SGHRS, CDR2 YFSETQ, per germline. For the CDR3, the DNA is TGCGCCAGCAGCTTGGCCTTTTTGGGAGAGACCCAGCACTTC. As protein: CASSLAFLGETQHF.